A selection of T cell receptor beta chains follows, all from one sample in a study of blood T cell repertoires in COVID-19. Data came from immunoSEQ multiplex PCR; TCRdb stores just in-frame clones and leaves some out. This table has more than 120,000 clones, about 91% appearing once. The specimen sequenced was peripheral blood. The receptors derive from a human donor in a cohort sampled during active COVID-19. The CDR3 runs from the conserved cysteine through the conserved F or W. A D gene is named only where the DNA matches it firmly.

d_call | j_call | v_call | cdr3_aa
TRBD1 | TRBJ1-2 | TRBV18 | CASSGQGAVNYGYTF
TRBD2 | TRBJ2-1 | TRBV19 | CASSIAGLAGNEQFF
. | TRBJ2-3 | TRBV10-3 | CAISETASTDTQYF
. | TRBJ1-2 | TRBV12-3/TRBV12-4 | CASTRRQARGYTF
. | TRBJ1-4 | TRBV6-2/TRBV6-3 | CASSSPLGGLEDEKLFF
TRBD1 | TRBJ2-3 | TRBV11-2 | CASSQPRDRGTQYF
TRBD1 | TRBJ1-6 | TRBV19 | CASSPGTENSPLHF
. | TRBJ2-2 | TRBV5-1 | CASSLYRQANTGELFF
. | TRBJ2-3 | TRBV9 | CASSVGYTDTQYF
. | TRBJ2-7 | TRBV14 | CASSHRRGTIYEQYF
TRBD1 | TRBJ1-6 | TRBV11-2 | CASSPEPGGSYNSPLHF
TRBD1 | TRBJ2-7 | TRBV5-4 | CASSFQQGSSYEQYF
. | TRBJ2-2 | TRBV10-3 | CAISESSGDTGELFF
TRBD1 | TRBJ2-2 | TRBV5-1 | CASSAGQANTGELFF
. | TRBJ1-2 | TRBV4-3 | CASSQGGGYGYTF
TRBD2 | TRBJ2-7 | TRBV5-1 | CASSLGSGEYEQYF
. | TRBJ1-5 | TRBV4-2 | CASSAQGLGNQPQHF
TRBD2 | TRBJ2-1 | TRBV7-2 | CASRPLAGASSSYNEQFF
. | TRBJ2-2 | TRBV12-3/TRBV12-4 | CASSFPSPGELFF
TRBD1 | TRBJ1-2 | TRBV24-1 | CATSDLPGQGAPNYGYTF
TRBD1 | TRBJ1-3 | TRBV18 | CASSPTGGQSGNTIYF
. | TRBJ1-1 | TRBV7-9 | CASSLGAATEAFF
. | TRBJ2-5 | TRBV7-6 | CASSSPVALRGQETQYF